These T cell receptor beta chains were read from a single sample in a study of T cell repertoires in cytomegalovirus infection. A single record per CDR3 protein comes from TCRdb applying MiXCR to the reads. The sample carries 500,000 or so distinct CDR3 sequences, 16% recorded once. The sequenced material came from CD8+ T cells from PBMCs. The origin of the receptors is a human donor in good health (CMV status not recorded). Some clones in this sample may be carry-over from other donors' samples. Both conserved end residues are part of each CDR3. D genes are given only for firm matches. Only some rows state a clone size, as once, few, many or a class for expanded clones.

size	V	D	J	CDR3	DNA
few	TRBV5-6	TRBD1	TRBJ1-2	CASSWGQGSGYTF	TGTGCCAGCAGTTGGGGACAGGGCTCCGGCTACACCTTC
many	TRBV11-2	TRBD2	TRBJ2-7	CASSLVGGSVYEQYF	TGTGCCAGCAGCTTAGTGGGGGGGTCCGTCTACGAGCAGTACTTC
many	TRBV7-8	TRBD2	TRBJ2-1	CASSLGGASGRLPSYNEQFF	TGTGCCAGCAGCTTAGGAGGGGCTAGCGGGAGGCTACCTTCCTACAATGAGCAGTTCTTC
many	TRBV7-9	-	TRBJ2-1	CASSLGPGEDSPHNHNEQFF	TGTGCCAGCAGCTTAGGGCCGGGAGAGGATAGTCCCCACAACCACAATGAGCAGTTCTTC
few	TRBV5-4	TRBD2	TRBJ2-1	CAAWGLAGDNEQFF	TGTGCCGCTTGGGGACTAGCGGGGGACAATGAGCAGTTCTTC
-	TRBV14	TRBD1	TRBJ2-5	CASSQKTGGRETQYF	TGTGCCAGCAGCCAAAAAACAGGGGGTCGAGAGACCCAGTACTTC
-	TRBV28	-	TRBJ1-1	CASTQSPDIVLMNTEAFF	TGTGCCAGCACCCAATCCCCGGACATCGTACTCATGAACACTGAAGCTTTCTTT
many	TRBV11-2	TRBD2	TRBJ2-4	CASSLDREGSNIQYF	TGTGCCAGCAGCTTAGATCGGGAGGGATCAAACATTCAGTACTTC
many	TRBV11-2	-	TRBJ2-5	CASSSQLEGEETQYF	TGTGCCAGCAGTAGCCAGCTTGAAGGGGAAGAGACCCAGTACTTC
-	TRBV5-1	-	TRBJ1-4	CASSPGQISHEKLFF	TGCGCCAGCAGTCCCGGCCAGATTTCCCATGAAAAACTGTTTTTT
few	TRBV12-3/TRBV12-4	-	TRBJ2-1	CASSRGNTYNEQFF	TGTGCCAGCAGCCGTGGGAACACCTACAATGAGCAGTTCTTC
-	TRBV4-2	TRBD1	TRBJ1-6	CASSQELQGIMNSPLHF	TGTGCCAGCAGCCAAGAGTTACAGGGGATAATGAATTCACCCCTCCACTTT
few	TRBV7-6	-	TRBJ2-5	CASSLGRGGNGRTQYF	TGTGCCAGCAGCTTAGGGCGCGGAGGGAATGGGAGGACCCAGTACTTC
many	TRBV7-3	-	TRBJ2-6	CASSLSGGRGSGANVLTF	TGTGCCAGCAGCTTAAGTGGCGGGCGTGGCTCTGGGGCCAACGTCCTGACTTTC
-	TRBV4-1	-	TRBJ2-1	CASSQDILYNEQFF	TGCGCCAGCAGCCAAGATATCCTTTACAATGAGCAGTTCTTC
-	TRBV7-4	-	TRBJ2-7	CASSFGGFGTEIHKQYF	TGTGCCAGCAGCTTCGGGGGATTCGGGACAGAGATCCACAAGCAGTACTTC
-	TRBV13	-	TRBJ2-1	CASSSYRDFPYNEQFF	TGTGCCAGCAGCTCTTACCGGGACTTCCCATACAATGAGCAGTTCTTC
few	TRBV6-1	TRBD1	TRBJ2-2	CASSEASIRQGRRELFF	TGTGCCAGCAGTGAAGCGAGTATAAGACAGGGTCGAAGGGAGCTGTTTTTT
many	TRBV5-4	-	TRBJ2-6	CASSSRRSWASGANVLTF	TGTGCCAGCAGCAGTAGACGGAGTTGGGCCTCTGGGGCCAACGTCCTGACTTTC
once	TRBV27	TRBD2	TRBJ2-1	CASSSRLAGVYDEQFF	TGTGCCAGCAGTTCTCGACTAGCGGGAGTCTACGATGAGCAGTTCTTC
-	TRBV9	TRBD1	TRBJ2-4	CASSVEGGMAKNIQYF	TGTGCCAGCAGCGTAGAAGGGGGCATGGCCAAAAACATTCAGTACTTC
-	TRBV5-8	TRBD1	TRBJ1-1	CASSLGPTGYTEAFF	TGTGCCAGCAGCTTGGGACCGACAGGGTACACTGAAGCTTTCTTT
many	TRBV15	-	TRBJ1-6	CATSPQGRNSPLHF	TGTGCCACCAGCCCACAGGGACGGAATTCACCCCTCCACTTT
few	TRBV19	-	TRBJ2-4	CASRGGLAKNIQYF	TGTGCCAGTAGAGGAGGGCTAGCCAAAAACATTCAGTACTTC
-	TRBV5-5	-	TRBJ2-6	CASSLAGHTDHSGANVLTF	TGTGCCAGCAGCTTGGCGGGACACACAGATCACTCTGGGGCCAACGTCCTGACTTTC
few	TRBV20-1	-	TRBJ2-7	CSAQTPGGYEQYF	TGCAGTGCCCAGACCCCCGGAGGCTACGAGCAGTACTTC
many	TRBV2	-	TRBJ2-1	CASSDGEQFF	TGTGCCAGCAGTGACGGTGAGCAGTTCTTC
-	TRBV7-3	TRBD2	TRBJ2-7	CARSLSGVTTYEQYF	TGTGCCAGAAGTCTTAGCGGGGTCACCACCTACGAGCAGTACTTC
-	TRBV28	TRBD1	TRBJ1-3	CASSRGWATGFPGNTIYF	TGTGCCAGCAGTCGGGGGTGGGCGACAGGGTTTCCTGGAAACACCATATATTTT
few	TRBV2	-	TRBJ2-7	CASVGYEQYF	TGTGCCAGCGTGGGCTACGAGCAGTACTTC
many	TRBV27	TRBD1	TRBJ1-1	CASSLLVGTGGGMNTEAFF	TGTGCCAGCAGTTTATTGGTTGGGACAGGGGGTGGAATGAACACTGAAGCTTTCTTT
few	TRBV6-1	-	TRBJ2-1	CASSEDRGGYNEQFF	TGTGCCAGCAGTGAAGATAGGGGCGGTTACAATGAGCAGTTCTTC
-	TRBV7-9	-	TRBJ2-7	CASSSGALLYEQYF	TGTGCCAGCAGCTCGGGTGCACTTCTGTACGAGCAGTACTTC
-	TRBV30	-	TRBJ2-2	CAHEVAGELFF	TGTGCCCACGAGGTGGCCGGGGAGCTGTTTTTT
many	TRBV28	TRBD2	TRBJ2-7	CASSLSASGRYSSYEQYF	TGTGCCAGCAGTTTATCGGCTAGCGGGAGGTATAGCTCCTACGAGCAGTACTTC
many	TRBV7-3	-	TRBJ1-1	CASSPQGGGNTEAFF	TGTGCCAGCAGCCCCCAAGGGGGGGGCAACACTGAAGCTTTCTTT
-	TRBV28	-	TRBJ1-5	CASSSGFYQPQHF	TGTGCCAGCAGTTCGGGATTTTATCAGCCCCAGCATTTT
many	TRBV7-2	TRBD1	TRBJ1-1	CASSPWDRYTEAFF	TGTGCCAGCAGCCCATGGGACAGATACACTGAAGCTTTCTTT
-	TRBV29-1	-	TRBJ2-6	CSVEGGPLGANVLTF	TGCAGCGTTGAAGGGGGCCCTCTCGGGGCCAACGTCCTGACTTTC
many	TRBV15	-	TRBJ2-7	CATSREVGRRDEQYF	TGTGCCACCAGCAGAGAGGTGGGGCGTAGGGACGAGCAGTACTTC
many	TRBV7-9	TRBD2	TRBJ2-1	CASSSGLAGSIEQFF	TGTGCCAGCAGCTCAGGACTAGCGGGGTCAATTGAGCAGTTCTTC